This record looks at one TCR beta chain sequence and its context. Which antigen it targets is not known. No base quality values were provided; no much bigger clone lies one nucleotide off. This specimen comes from a study of blood T cell repertoires in COVID-19 (TCRdb year 2020). Looking at the study overall: Samples covering the acute and convalescent phases of COVID-19 were provided by collaborators in the United States, Italy and Spain. The prospective study material was composed of cDNA or gDNA derived from T cells, B-cell-depleted T cells, or PBMCs. The dataset comprised deeply sampled blood TCRbeta repertoires from subjects exposed to, actively infected with, or recovered from COVID-19. The repertoires were made available in a free public database intended to serve as a resource for research on the immune response to SARS-CoV-2. Samples came from the ongoing ImmuneRACE study (first 160 participants) plus 1,254 subjects from 6 global collaborators. Sample metadata almost always included a de-identified subject ID, COVID-19 status, age in years and sex. Where available, HLA class I and class II types were obtained from metadata supplied by the sample provider rather than from assay-based typing.

Collaborating institutions collected whole blood in K2EDTA tubes following their own protocols. For TCRbeta analysis, collaborators shipped samples in one of three forms: frozen whole blood, isolated PBMCs, or DNA extracted from either of those sample types. Study-wide conclusions, independent of this receptor: How much clinical and demographic metadata was included differed by source and by participant, and the metadata was provided uncurated.

CDR1 and CDR2, per the germline V gene, are MDHEN and SYDVKM. From the cysteine up to the phenylalanine, the CDR3 has a length of 15 residues. CDR3 DNA is the only sequence kept; it has 45 bases, read in frame from the first base. V drops 5 bases and J drops 6 bases, leaving 16 bases in between. The immunoSEQ Assay, a bias-controlled multiplex PCR, was used to amplify TCRbeta CDR3 regions from genomic DNA. Regarding the original processing steps: Nucleated cell counts per sample were estimated from amplification of reference gene primers within the assay. To quantify the absolute abundance of each unique TCRbeta CDR3 rearrangement, sequence reads were collapsed and filtered. For each sample, productive Simpson clonality was calculated by taking the square root of Simpson's diversity index across productive rearrangements. TCRdb took this table from immuneACCESS and kept in-frame rearrangements with V and J called. Such tables lack part of the clones; where checked against another copy, unresolved V genes explain under half of the gap, and the rest is unexplained. V, J and clone size are taken as reported in that table, and D and trimming were inferred from the DNA itself. The sample records under 150,000 clones, about nine tenths of which are singletons. The leading ten clones occupy roughly a tenth of the sample.

The clonotype originates from a man in his forties or fifties with active or convalescent COVID-19. The source material was peripheral blood. Recombination connected TRBV28 to TRBJ2-2; the best D guess is TRBD2, with 6 bases matching. The CDR3 region: CASSRPGTGAGELFF. The DNA is TGTGCCAGCAGTCGGCCGGGAACGGGGGCCGGGGAGCTGTTTTTT.